The present entry profiles one TCR beta chain with its context. This clone was seen only once. What this receptor recognizes is not known. No much larger clone exists at a distance of one base, and base qualities are not known. The germline V gene yields SGHDN for CDR1 and FVKESK for CDR2. At the junction V is shortened by 1 base and J by 4 bases; bases outside the gene matches: 6. From the cysteine through the phenylalanine, the CDR3 covers 15 amino acids. The DNA shown is the 45-base CDR3, in frame from base 1. Adjacent normal breast tissue was collected roughly 1.9-4 cm away from the tumor, rinsed in PBS and stored in prechilled RNAlater. Because of high lipid content and low cell density, about 90-340 mg of normal breast tissue was often needed to obtain sufficient DNA. The study profiled bulk TCR beta-chain repertoires in matched peripheral blood, tumor and adjacent normal breast tissue taken from approximately 15 patients with early-stage breast cancer. Genomic DNA was extracted with the Qiagen AllPrep DNA/RNA Mini kit.

Every sample was amplified as two independent genomic DNA replicates, using 0.5 to 0.6 ug for blood and approximately 1.4 ug for tumor or normal breast. Following the manufacturer's instructions, the ImmunoSeq Intro kit was used to carry out TCRB sequencing on genomic DNA. For absolute quantification, the roughly 30-cycle multiplex PCR included proprietary primers along with spike-in control sequences. An 87-bp fragment spanning the CDR3 and flanking V and J genes was sequenced with single-end 150-bp reads. Each lane of an Illumina MiSeq running version 3.0 chemistry carried seven multiplexed samples, with two replicates apiece. The paper's data handling went like this. The vendor's proprietary pipeline handled the raw data processing, merging both replicates into a single result for each sample. Productive rearrangements sharing the V-gene family, CDR3 amino acid sequence and J-gene segment were defined as clonotypes. To compute clonality, the normalized Shannon entropy (Pielou evenness) of TCRB abundances was subtracted from 1. T cell density was estimated by dividing total templates by the number of input cells inferred from the DNA input amount. Recon was used with default parameters to estimate total repertoire diversity and clonality. Tumor-enriched clonotypes were defined as having over 0.1% abundance in tumor and at least 32-fold higher abundance than in normal breast. What TCRdb holds here is the immuneACCESS table cut down to in-frame rearrangements. Part of the clones is not present; checked against another copy, under half of the missing clones reflect an unresolved V gene, and the others are unexplained. V and J calls and clone size are copied from that table; D and trimming were computed from the DNA. The sample profile shows 1,500 to 2,500 clones; 69% of them were found once. The top ten clonotypes cover 9.8% of the sample.

The record originates from a study of early stage breast cancer tumors (dated by TCRdb to 2016 to 2017). Background for the entire study: Of the 16 invasive breast tumors, 12 to 13 were found to be estrogen receptor-positive, progesterone receptor-positive and HER2-negative. Of the roughly twelve ER+/PR+/HER2- tumors, eight were classified as invasive ductal carcinomas and four as invasive lobular carcinomas. On average, each sample had around 10-fold read coverage. The samples as a whole yielded some 2,500,000 detected templates, corresponding to about 1.1 million unique clonotypes.

Results and caveats for the whole study, not just this receptor: Sequencing bulk genomic DNA from unsorted cells could not capture chain pairing or functional markers like CD4, CD8 and FOXP3. Enriched TCRB sequences shared across patients were mostly commonly generated sequences, unlikely to play an important role in the tumor microenvironment. The small cohort size prevented analysis by tumor subtype. Repertoires from blood and normal breast were more alike than repertoires from blood and tumor, and in about 85% of the 16 patients, comparing each tissue with blood separated tumor from normal. Compared with adjacent normal breast tissue, tumors had higher clonality and 2 to 3-fold greater T cell density.

This sequence uses TRBV14 and TRBJ2-7; TRBD1 lines up with 8 middle nucleotides. Sequencing used normal breast tissue next to the tumor. This clonotype was obtained from a person aged 35-49 years with breast cancer. CDR3 sequence: CASSQVAGGGYEQYF. The DNA sequence reads TGTGCCAGCAGCCAAGTGGCAGGGGGCGGATACGAGCAGTACTTC. This CDR3, with the reference TRBV14 and TRBJ2-7 proteins standing in past its ends, gives the full variable domain EAGVTQFPSHSVIEKGQTVTLRCDPISGHDNLYWYRRVMGKEIKFLLHFVKESKQDESGMPNNRFLAERTGGTYSTLKVQPAELEDSGVYFCASSQVAGGGYEQYFGPGTRLTVT.